The source of this T cell receptor beta chain is a study of blood T cell repertoires in COVID-19. Clones were sequenced by immunoSEQ multiplex PCR, and TCRdb holds only the in-frame ones, with some missing. Of 140,000 to 150,000 clones in the sample, over 80% are singletons; the top ten hold 1.5% to 2%. The J segment lost 5 bases and the V segment lost 1 base, leaving 3 bases of the junction unmatched. The CDR3 is 14 amino acids. The germline V gene encodes CDR1 SNHLY and CDR2 FYNNEI. The TCR sequence derives from a woman aged 50 to 60 with acute or convalescent COVID-19. Material: peripheral blood. This rearrangement joins TRBV2 to TRBJ2-3, with 7 bases identical to TRBD2. CDR3 in DNA: TGTGCCAGCAGTGAAGTTCTAGCGGTAGATACGCAGTATTTT. This gives the protein CASSEVLAVDTQYF.